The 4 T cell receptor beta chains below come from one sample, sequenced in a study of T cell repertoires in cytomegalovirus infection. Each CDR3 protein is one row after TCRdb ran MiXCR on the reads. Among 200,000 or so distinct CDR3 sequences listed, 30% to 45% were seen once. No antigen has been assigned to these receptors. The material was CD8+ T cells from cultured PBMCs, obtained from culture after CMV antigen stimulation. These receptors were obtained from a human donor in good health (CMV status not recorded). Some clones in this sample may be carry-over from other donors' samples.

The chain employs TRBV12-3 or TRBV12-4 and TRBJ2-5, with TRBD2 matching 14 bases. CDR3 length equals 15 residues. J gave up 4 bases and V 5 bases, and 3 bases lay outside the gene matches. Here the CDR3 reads CASSDGLAGGETQYF. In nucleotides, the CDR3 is TGTGCCAGCAGTGACGGACTAGCGGGGGGAGAGACCCAGTACTTC.

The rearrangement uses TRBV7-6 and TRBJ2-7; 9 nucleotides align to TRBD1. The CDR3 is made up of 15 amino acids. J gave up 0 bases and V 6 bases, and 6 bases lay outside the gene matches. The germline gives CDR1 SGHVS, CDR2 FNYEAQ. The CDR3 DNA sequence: TGTGCCAGCAGTTACAGGGACAGGGTCTCCTACGAGCAGTACTTC. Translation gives CASSYRDRVSYEQYF.

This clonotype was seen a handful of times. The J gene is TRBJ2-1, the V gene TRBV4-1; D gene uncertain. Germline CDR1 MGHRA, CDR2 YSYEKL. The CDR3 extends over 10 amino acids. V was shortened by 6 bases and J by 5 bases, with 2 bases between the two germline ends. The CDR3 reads CASSDNEQFF. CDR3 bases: TGCGCCAGCAGTGACAATGAGCAGTTCTTC.

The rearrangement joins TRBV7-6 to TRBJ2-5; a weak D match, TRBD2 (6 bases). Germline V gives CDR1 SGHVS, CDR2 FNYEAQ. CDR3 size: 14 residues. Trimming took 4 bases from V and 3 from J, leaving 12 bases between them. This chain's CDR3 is CASSSWSSEETQYF. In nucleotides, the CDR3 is TGTGCCAGCAGCTCGTGGTCTAGCGAAGAGACCCAGTACTTC. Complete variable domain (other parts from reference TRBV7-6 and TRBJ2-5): GAGVSQSPRYKVTKRGQDVALRCDPISGHVSLYWYRQALGQGPEFLTYFNYEAQQDKSGLPNDRFSAERPEGSISTLTIQRTEQRDSAMYRCASSSWSSEETQYFGPGTRLLVL.